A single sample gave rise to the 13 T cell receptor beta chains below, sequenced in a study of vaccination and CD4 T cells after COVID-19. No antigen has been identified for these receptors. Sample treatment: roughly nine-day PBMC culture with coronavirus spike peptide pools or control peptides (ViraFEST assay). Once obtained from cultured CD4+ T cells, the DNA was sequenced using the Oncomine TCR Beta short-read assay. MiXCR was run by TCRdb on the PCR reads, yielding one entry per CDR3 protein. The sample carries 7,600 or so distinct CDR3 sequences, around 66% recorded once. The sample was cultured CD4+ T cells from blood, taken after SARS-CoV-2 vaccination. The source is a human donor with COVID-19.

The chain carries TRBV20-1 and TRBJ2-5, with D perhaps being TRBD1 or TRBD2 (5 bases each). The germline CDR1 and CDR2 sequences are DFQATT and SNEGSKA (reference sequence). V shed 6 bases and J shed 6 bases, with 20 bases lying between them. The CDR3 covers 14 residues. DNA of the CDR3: TGCAGTGCCAGTTACAGAGGGGCCGGGAAGACCCAGTACTTC. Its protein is CSASYRGAGKTQYF.

The CDR3 loop reads CASSEGAASNQPQHF. CDR3 DNA: TGTGCCAGCAGTGAAGGGGCAGCAAGTAATCAGCCCCAGCATTTT. The V and J genes are TRBV2 and TRBJ1-5; D gene unclear. Trimming pared 1 base from V and 4 bases from J, leaving 11 bases between. The CDR3 is 15 residues long. In germline, CDR1 is SNHLY, CDR2 FYNNEI.

The CDR3 region is CASSLEHPPQPQHF. DNA of the CDR3: TGTGCCAGTAGCCTTGAACACCCCCCCCAGCCCCAGCATTTT. The chain combines TRBV19 with TRBJ1-5; no firm D call. This CDR3 spans 14 amino acids. CDR1 is LNHDA, CDR2 SQIVND, per germline (reference sequence). Trimming cost V 6 bases and J 7 bases, with 16 bases left between them. Full variable domain (rest looked up from reference TRBV19 and TRBJ1-5): DGGITQSPKYLFRKEGQNVTLSCEQNLNHDAMYWYRQDPGQGLRLIYYSQIVNDFQKGDIAEGYSVSREKKESFPLTVTSAQKNPTAFYLCASSLEHPPQPQHFGDGTRLSIL.

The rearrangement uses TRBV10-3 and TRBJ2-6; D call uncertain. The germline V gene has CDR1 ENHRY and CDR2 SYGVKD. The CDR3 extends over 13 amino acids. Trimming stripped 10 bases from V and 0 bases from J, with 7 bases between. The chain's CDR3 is CANGYSGANVLTF. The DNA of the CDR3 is TGTGCCAACGGATACTCTGGGGCCAACGTCCTGACTTTC.

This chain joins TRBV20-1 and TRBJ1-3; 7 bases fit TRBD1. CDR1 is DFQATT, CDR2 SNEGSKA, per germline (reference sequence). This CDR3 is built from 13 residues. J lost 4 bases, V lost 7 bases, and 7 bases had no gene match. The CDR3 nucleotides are TGCAGTGGTACGACAGGGTCCGGAAACACCATATATTTT. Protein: CSGTTGSGNTIYF.

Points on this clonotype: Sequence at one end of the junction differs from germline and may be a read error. The CDR3 protein is CASSSNRKNYDYTF. For the CDR3, the DNA is TGTGCCAGCAGCTCAAACCGAAAGAACTATGACTACACCTTC. The chain carries TRBV11-3 and TRBJ1-2; no firm D call. Germline V lookup: CDR1 SGHNT, CDR2 YENEEA. This CDR3 contains 14 residues. Combining the CDR3 with reference TRBV11-3 and TRBJ1-2 gives the whole variable domain EAGVVQSPRYKIIEKKQPVAFWCNPISGHNTLYWYLQNLGQGPELLIRYENEEAVDDSQLPKDRFSAERLKGVDSTLKIQPAELGDSAVYLCASSSNRKNYDYTFGSGTRLTVV.

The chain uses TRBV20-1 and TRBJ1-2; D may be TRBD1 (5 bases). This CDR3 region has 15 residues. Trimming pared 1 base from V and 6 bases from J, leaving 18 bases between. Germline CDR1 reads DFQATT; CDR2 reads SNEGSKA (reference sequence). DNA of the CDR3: TGCAGTGCTAGAGGCTTAAGGGGCATCGGGGATGGCTACACCTTC. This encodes CSARGLRGIGDGYTF.

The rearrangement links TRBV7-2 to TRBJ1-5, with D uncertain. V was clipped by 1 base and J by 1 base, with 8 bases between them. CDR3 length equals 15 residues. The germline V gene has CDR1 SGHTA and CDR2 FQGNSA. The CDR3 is CASSLGSQSNQPQHF. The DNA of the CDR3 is TGTGCCAGCAGCTTAGGGAGCCAGAGCAATCAGCCCCAGCATTTT.

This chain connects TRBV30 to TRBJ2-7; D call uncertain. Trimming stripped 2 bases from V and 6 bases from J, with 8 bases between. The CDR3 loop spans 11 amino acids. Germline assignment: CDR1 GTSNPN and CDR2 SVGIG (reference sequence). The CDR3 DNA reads TGTGCCTGGAGTATTGGACCCGAGCAGTACTTC. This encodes CAWSIGPEQYF.

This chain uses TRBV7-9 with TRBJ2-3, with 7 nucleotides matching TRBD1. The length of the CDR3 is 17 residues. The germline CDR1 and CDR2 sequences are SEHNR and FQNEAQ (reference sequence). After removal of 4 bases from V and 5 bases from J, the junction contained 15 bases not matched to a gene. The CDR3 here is CASSSQERQGMEDTQYF. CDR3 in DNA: TGTGCCAGCAGCTCTCAGGAGAGACAGGGAATGGAAGATACGCAGTATTTT.

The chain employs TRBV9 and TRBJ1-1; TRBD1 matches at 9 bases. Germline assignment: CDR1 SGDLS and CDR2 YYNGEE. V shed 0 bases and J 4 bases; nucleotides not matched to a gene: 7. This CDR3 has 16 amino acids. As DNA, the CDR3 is TGTGCCAGCAGCGTAGTTGACAGGGGGTCCGGCACTGAAGCTTTCTTT. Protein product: CASSVVDRGSGTEAFF.

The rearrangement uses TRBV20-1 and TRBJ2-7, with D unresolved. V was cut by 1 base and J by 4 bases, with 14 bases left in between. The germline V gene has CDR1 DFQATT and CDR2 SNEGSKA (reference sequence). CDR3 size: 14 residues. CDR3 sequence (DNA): TGCAGTGCTAGAGCCCCGCTGGGCAAGTACGAGCAGTACTTC. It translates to CSARAPLGKYEQYF.

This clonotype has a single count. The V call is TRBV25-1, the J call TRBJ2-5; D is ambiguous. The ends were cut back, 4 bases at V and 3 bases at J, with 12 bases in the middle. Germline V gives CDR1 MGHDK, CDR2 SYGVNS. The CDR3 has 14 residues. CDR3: CASSAPGSKETQYF. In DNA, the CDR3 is TGTGCCAGCAGTGCCCCCGGGTCCAAAGAGACCCAGTACTTC.